This T cell receptor beta chain was captured by sequencing in a study of T-cell memory formation after mild COVID-19. Findings and caveats of the study: SARS-CoV-2 specificity of second-wave clones peaking day 37 was unconfirmed. Contracting clones from day 15 to 85 had balanced CD4/CD8; later expanders favoured CD4+. Some clones that responded turned up in pre-infection memory, which suggests that cross-reactive memory joined in.

One entry per CDR3 protein results from TCRdb running MiXCR on the 5' RACE reads. This table has about 450,000 distinct CDR3 sequences, 20% to 25% appearing once. The sample holds many counts of this clonotype. Its antigen is unknown. V lost 1 base, J lost 5 bases, and 12 bases lay in between. The CDR3 consists of 14 residues. Germline values: CDR1 SGHTA, CDR2 FQGNSA. This chain links TRBV7-2 with TRBJ2-7, with D perhaps TRBD1 (5 bases). Sequenced input: PBMCs or a T cell subset sorted from them (not recorded which). This TCR was recovered from an adult woman who had mild COVID-19 (a few samples of this study predate the infection). Cell type and time point are not known. The CDR3 sequence is CASSLVAGYNEQYF. CDR3 nucleotide sequence: TGTGCCAGCAGCTTAGTAGCAGGGTACAACGAGCAGTACTTC.